This TCR beta chain was identified in a study of T-cell memory formation after mild COVID-19. Notes on this clonotype: Its specificity is not known.

Whole-study findings and limits: There was no confirmation that second-wave clones peaking on day 37 were SARS-CoV-2 specific.

5'RACE primed from the constant segment yielded TCR alpha and TCR beta cDNA libraries bearing sample barcodes and UMIs. TCRdb re-analysed the 5' RACE reads in MiXCR, keeping a single row per CDR3 protein. This table holds about 560,000 distinct CDR3 sequences, around 15% found once. Trimming removed 1 base from V and 0 bases from J, with 12 bases in between. CDR1 is LGHNA and CDR2 is YNFKEQ in the germline V gene. This CDR3 spans 17 amino acids. Sequenced input: PBMCs or a T cell subset sorted from them (not recorded which). The origin of this receptor is an adult woman who had mild COVID-19 (a few samples of this study predate the infection). Cell type and time point are not known. The J gene is TRBJ2-2, the V gene TRBV4-2; D gene uncertain. The DNA of the CDR3 is TGTGCCAGCAGCCAAGTAATGGCTACCGCGAACACCGGGGAGCTGTTTTTT. Translated: CASSQVMATANTGELFF.